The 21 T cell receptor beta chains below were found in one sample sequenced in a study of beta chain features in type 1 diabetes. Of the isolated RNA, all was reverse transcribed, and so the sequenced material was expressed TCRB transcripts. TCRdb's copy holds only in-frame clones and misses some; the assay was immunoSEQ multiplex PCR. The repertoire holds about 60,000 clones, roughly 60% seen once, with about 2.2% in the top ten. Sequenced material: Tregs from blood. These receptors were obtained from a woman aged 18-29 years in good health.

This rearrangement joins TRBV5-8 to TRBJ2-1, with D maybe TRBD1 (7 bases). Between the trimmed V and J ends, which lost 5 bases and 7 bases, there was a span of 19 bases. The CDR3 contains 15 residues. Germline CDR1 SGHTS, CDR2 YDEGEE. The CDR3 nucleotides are TGTGCCAGCAGGCTAGGGCCAGGGGGAGGAAATGAGCAGTTCTTC. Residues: CASRLGPGGGNEQFF. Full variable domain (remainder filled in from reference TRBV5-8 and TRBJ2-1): EAGVTQSPTHLIKTRGQQATLRCSPISGHTSVYWYQQALGLGLQFLLWYDEGEERNRGNFPPRFSGRQFPNYSSELNVNALELEDSALYLCASRLGPGGGNEQFFGPGTRLTVL.

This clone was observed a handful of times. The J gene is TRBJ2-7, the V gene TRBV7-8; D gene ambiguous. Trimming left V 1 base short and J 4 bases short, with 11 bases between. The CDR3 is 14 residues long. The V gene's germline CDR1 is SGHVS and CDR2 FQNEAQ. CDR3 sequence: CASSLGGFGYEQYF. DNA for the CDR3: TGTGCCAGCAGCTTAGGTGGTTTCGGGTACGAGCAGTACTTC. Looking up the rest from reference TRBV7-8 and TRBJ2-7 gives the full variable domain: GAGVSQSPRYKVAKRGQDVALRCDPISGHVSLFWYQQALGQGPEFLTYFQNEAQLDKSGLPSDRFFAERPEGSVSTLKIQRTQQEDSAVYLCASSLGGFGYEQYFGPGTRLTVT.

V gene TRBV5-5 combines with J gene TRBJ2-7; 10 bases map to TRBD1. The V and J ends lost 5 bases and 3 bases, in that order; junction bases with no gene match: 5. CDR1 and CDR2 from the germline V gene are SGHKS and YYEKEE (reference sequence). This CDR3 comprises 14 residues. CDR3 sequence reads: CASSSGQGNYEQYF. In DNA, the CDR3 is TGTGCCAGCAGTTCGGGACAGGGGAACTACGAGCAGTACTTC.

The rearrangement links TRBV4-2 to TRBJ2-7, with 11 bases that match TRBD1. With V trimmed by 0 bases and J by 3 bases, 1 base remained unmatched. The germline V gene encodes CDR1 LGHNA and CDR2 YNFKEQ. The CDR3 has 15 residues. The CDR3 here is CASSQDGTGGYEQYF. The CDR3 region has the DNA TGTGCCAGCAGCCAAGATGGGACAGGGGGCTACGAGCAGTACTTC.

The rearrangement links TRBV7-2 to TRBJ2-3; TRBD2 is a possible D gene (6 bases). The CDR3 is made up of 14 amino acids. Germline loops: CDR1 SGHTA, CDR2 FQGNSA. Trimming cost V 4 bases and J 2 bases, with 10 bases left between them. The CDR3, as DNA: TGTGCCAGCAGCTCGGAGGGGTACACAGATACGCAGTATTTT. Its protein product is CASSSEGYTDTQYF.

The CDR3 bases are TGTGCCAGCAGTTTATGGACAGGGGGCTATGGCTACACCTTC. Its protein product is CASSLWTGGYGYTF. The V and J genes are TRBV28 and TRBJ1-2, with 9 bases fitting TRBD1. The V gene's germline CDR1 is MDHEN and CDR2 SYDVKM. After removal of 0 bases from V and 4 bases from J, the junction contained 0 bases not matched to a gene. This CDR3 contains 14 residues.

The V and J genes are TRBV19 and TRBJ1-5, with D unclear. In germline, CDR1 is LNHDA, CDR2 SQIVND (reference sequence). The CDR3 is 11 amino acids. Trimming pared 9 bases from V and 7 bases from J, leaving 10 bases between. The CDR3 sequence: CASPGGQPQHF. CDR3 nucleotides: TGTGCCAGCCCGGGAGGCCAGCCCCAGCATTTT.

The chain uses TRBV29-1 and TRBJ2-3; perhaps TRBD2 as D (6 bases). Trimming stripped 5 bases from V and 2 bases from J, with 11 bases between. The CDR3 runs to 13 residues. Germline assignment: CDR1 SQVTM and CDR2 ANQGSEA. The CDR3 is CSVTSRFTDTQYF. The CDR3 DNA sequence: TGCAGCGTTACTAGCAGATTCACAGATACGCAGTATTTT.

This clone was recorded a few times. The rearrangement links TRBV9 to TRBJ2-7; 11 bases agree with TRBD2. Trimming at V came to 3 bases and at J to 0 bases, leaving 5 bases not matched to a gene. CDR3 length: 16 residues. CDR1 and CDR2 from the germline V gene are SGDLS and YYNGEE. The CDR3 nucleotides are TGTGCCAGCAGCGCCGACGGACTAGCGGGCTCCTACGAGCAGTACTTC. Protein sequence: CASSADGLAGSYEQYF.

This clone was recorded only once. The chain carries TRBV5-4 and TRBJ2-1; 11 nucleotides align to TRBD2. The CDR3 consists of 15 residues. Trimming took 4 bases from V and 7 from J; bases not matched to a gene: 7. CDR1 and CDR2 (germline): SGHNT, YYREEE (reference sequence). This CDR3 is CASSLSGGAGNEQFF. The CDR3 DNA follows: TGTGCCAGCAGCCTTAGCGGGGGGGCTGGTAATGAGCAGTTCTTC. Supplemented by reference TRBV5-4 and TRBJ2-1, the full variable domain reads ETGVTQSPTHLIKTRGQQVTLRCSSQSGHNTVSWYQQALGQGPQFIFQYYREEENGRGNFPPRFSGLQFPNYSSELNVNALELDDSALYLCASSLSGGAGNEQFFGPGTRLTVL.

CDR3 coding DNA: TGTGCCAGCAGTTTGGGACAGGGGGCGTATGGCTACACCTTC. Encoded protein: CASSLGQGAYGYTF. This chain links TRBV6-5 with TRBJ1-2; the match to TRBD1 covers 12 bases. This CDR3 region has 14 residues. Trimming cost V 4 bases and J 5 bases; bases outside gene matches: 2. Germline V CDR1 and CDR2: MNHEY, SVGAGI.

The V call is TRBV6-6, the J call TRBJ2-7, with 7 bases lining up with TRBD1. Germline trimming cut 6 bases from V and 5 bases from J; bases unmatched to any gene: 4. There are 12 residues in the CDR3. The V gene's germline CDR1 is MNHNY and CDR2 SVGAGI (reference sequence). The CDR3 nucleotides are TGTGCCAGCAGCACGACAGGGAACGAGCAGTACTTC. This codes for CASSTTGNEQYF.

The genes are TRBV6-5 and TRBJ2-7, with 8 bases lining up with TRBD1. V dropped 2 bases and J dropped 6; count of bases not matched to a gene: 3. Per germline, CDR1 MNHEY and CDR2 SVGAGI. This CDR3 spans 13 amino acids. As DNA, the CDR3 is TGTGCCAGCAGTTACGCAGGGGGCCCCGAGCAGTACTTC. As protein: CASSYAGGPEQYF.

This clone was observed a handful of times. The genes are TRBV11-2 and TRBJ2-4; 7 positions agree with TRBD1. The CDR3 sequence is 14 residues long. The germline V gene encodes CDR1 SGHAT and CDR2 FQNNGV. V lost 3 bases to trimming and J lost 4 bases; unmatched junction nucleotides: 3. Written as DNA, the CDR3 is TGTGCCAGCAGCTTGACAGGGAAAAAAAACATTCAGTACTTC. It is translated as CASSLTGKKNIQYF. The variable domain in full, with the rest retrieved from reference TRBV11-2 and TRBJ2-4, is EAGVAQSPRYKIIEKRQSVAFWCNPISGHATLYWYQQILGQGPKLLIQFQNNGVVDDSQLPKDRFSAERLKGVDSTLKIQPAKLEDSAVYLCASSLTGKKNIQYFGAGTRLSVL.

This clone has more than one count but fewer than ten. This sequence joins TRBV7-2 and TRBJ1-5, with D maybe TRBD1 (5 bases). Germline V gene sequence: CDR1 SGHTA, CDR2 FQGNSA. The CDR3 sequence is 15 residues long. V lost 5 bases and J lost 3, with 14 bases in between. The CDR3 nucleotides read TGTGCCAGCAGCCCCAGGGCAGGGCTCAATCAGCCCCAGCATTTT. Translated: CASSPRAGLNQPQHF.

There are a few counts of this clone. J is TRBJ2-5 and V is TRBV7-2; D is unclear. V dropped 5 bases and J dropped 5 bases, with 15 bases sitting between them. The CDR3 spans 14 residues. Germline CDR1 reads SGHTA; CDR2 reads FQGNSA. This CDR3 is CASSQNLVSETQYF. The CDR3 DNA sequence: TGTGCCAGCAGCCAAAACCTAGTTTCGGAGACCCAGTACTTC.

The DNA of the CDR3 is TGTGCCAGCAGTGGGTTTAGCGGGAGTTACAATGAGCAGTTCTTC. Protein product: CASSGFSGSYNEQFF. The rearrangement links TRBV2 to TRBJ2-1; 9 bases fit TRBD2. The trim removed 4 bases at V and 4 bases at J, leaving 5 bases unmatched. Germline V CDR1 and CDR2: SNHLY, FYNNEI. This CDR3 comprises 15 residues.

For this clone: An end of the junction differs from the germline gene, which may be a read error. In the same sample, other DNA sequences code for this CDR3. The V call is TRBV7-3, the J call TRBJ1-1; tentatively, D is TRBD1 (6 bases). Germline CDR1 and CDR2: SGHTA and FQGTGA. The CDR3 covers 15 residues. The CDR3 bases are TGTGCCAGCAGTCGTCATCAGGGGCTGTTCACTGAAGCCTTCTTT. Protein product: CASSRHQGLFTEAFF. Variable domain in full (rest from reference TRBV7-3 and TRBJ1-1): GAGVSQTPSNKVTEKGKYVELRCDPISGHTALYWYRQSLGQGPEFLIYFQGTGAADDSGLPNDRFFAVRPEGSVSTLKIQRTERGDSAVYLCASSRHQGLFTEAFFGQGTRLTVV.

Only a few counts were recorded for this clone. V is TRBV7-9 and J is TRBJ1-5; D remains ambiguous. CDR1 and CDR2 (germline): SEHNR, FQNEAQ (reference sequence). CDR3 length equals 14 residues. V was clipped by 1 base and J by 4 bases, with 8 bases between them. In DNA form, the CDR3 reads TGTGCCAGCAGCTTAGGGGAGAAGAATCAGCCCCAGCATTTT. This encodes CASSLGEKNQPQHF.

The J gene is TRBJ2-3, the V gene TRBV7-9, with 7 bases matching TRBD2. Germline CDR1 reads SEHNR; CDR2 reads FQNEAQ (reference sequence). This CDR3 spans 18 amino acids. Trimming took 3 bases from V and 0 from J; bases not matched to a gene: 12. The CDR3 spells CASSLAAISGSSTDTQYF. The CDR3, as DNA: TGTGCCAGCAGCTTGGCCGCAATTAGCGGGTCTAGCACAGATACGCAGTATTTT.

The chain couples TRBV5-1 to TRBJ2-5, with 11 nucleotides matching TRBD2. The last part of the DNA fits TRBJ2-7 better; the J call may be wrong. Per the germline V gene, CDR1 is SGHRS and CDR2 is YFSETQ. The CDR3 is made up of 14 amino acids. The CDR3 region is CASSYASGRYEQYF. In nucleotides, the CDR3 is TGCGCCAGCAGCTATGCTAGCGGGAGGTACGAGCAGTACTTC.